These T cell receptor beta chains were read from a single sample in a study of blood T cell repertoires in COVID-19. TCRdb's copy holds only in-frame clones and misses some; the assay was immunoSEQ multiplex PCR. The table shows 65,000 to 85,000 clones, with 85% to 90% occurring only once. Sequences were obtained from peripheral blood. All receptors come from a human donor in a cohort sampled during active COVID-19. CDR3s include the opening cysteine and the closing phenylalanine or tryptophan. A D gene is named only where the DNA matches it firmly. Clone sizes are given selectively: once, few, many, or a class where the clone is expanded.

d_gene: .; j_gene: TRBJ1-1; v_gene: TRBV14; abundance: .; CDR3nt: TGTGCCAGCAGCCAAGCCCTTACAGGGAACCTGAACACTGAAGCTTTCTTT; CDR3aa: CASSQALTGNLNTEAFF
d_gene: TRBD1; j_gene: TRBJ1-1; v_gene: TRBV19; abundance: .; CDR3nt: TGTGCCAGTAGTGCCCGGACAGGGGGAAACACTGAAGCTTTCTTT; CDR3aa: CASSARTGGNTEAFF
d_gene: .; j_gene: TRBJ2-1; v_gene: TRBV6-5; abundance: .; CDR3nt: TGTGCCAGCAGTTATTCGGCAGGGCCTTACAATGAGCAGTTCTTC; CDR3aa: CASSYSAGPYNEQFF
d_gene: .; j_gene: TRBJ2-7; v_gene: TRBV19; abundance: .; CDR3nt: TGTGCCAGTAGTATCACAGGGTTCTCCTACGAGCAGTACTTC; CDR3aa: CASSITGFSYEQYF
d_gene: .; j_gene: TRBJ2-5; v_gene: TRBV18; abundance: .; CDR3nt: TGTGCCAGCTCACCGAACAGGGACGAGACCCAGTACTTC; CDR3aa: CASSPNRDETQYF
d_gene: TRBD1; j_gene: TRBJ2-7; v_gene: TRBV19; abundance: .; CDR3nt: TGTGCCAGTAGTATAGCGGCAGGGGGCTACGAGCAGTACTTC; CDR3aa: CASSIAAGGYEQYF
d_gene: TRBD1; j_gene: TRBJ1-1; v_gene: TRBV25-1; abundance: few; CDR3nt: TGTGCCAGCAGTGCAACAGGGGAAGTAGGCACTGAAGCTTTCTTT; CDR3aa: CASSATGEVGTEAFF
d_gene: TRBD1; j_gene: TRBJ2-4; v_gene: TRBV7-9; abundance: .; CDR3nt: TGTGCCAGCAGCCGGACAGGGACAGCCAAAAACATTCAGTACTTC; CDR3aa: CASSRTGTAKNIQYF
d_gene: TRBD2; j_gene: TRBJ2-1; v_gene: TRBV4-3; abundance: .; CDR3nt: TGCGCCAGCAGCCAGCGTGGGACTAGCGGGTACCCGAGCTCCTACAATGAGCAGTTCTTC; CDR3aa: CASSQRGTSGYPSSYNEQFF
d_gene: .; j_gene: TRBJ2-5; v_gene: TRBV19; abundance: .; CDR3nt: TGTGCCAGTAGTCCGGAGACCCAGTACTTC; CDR3aa: CASSPETQYF
d_gene: TRBD2; j_gene: TRBJ2-1; v_gene: TRBV6-2/TRBV6-3; abundance: .; CDR3nt: TGTGCCAGCAGTCCCGGACTAGCGGGCGGGAATGAGCAGTTCTTC; CDR3aa: CASSPGLAGGNEQFF
d_gene: .; j_gene: TRBJ2-6; v_gene: TRBV18; abundance: .; CDR3nt: TGTGCCAGCTCACCAACCGTCATGGGGACAGGCGGGAGTTTGGGGGCCAACGTCCTGACTTTC; CDR3aa: CASSPTVMGTGGSLGANVLTF
d_gene: .; j_gene: TRBJ2-7; v_gene: TRBV4-2; abundance: .; CDR3nt: TGTGCCAGCAGCCAAGCGTCTCAGGGGCCTAGGGAGCAGTACTTC; CDR3aa: CASSQASQGPREQYF
d_gene: .; j_gene: TRBJ1-2; v_gene: TRBV5-6; abundance: .; CDR3nt: TGTGCCAGCAGCTTCGACAGCGTCGGCTATGGCTACACCTTC; CDR3aa: CASSFDSVGYGYTF
d_gene: .; j_gene: TRBJ2-7; v_gene: TRBV7-2; abundance: .; CDR3nt: TGTGCCAGCGGCAGGGATTATGGCGAGCAGTACTTC; CDR3aa: CASGRDYGEQYF
d_gene: TRBD1; j_gene: TRBJ1-6; v_gene: TRBV2; abundance: .; CDR3nt: TGTGCCAGCACCAGGGGGGCTGGTAATTCACCCCTCCACTTT; CDR3aa: CASTRGAGNSPLHF
d_gene: .; j_gene: TRBJ2-5; v_gene: TRBV20-1; abundance: .; CDR3nt: TGCAGTGGGAGGGCGGGAGAGACCCAGTACTTC; CDR3aa: CSGRAGETQYF
d_gene: .; j_gene: TRBJ1-3; v_gene: TRBV23-1; abundance: .; CDR3nt: TGCGCCAGACTGATAGGGAGAGACGGAAACACCATATATTTT; CDR3aa: CARLIGRDGNTIYF
d_gene: .; j_gene: TRBJ1-1; v_gene: TRBV13; abundance: .; CDR3nt: TGTGCCAGCAGCTTATACGCGGGGGCACACACTGAAGCTTTCTTT; CDR3aa: CASSLYAGAHTEAFF
d_gene: TRBD1; j_gene: TRBJ2-4; v_gene: TRBV6-6; abundance: once; CDR3nt: TGTGCCAGCAGTCATGGGACAGGGGTTCGAGAAAAAAACATTCAGTACTTC; CDR3aa: CASSHGTGVREKNIQYF
d_gene: TRBD1; j_gene: TRBJ2-5; v_gene: TRBV7-9; abundance: .; CDR3nt: TGTGCCAGCAGCTTCGTACAGGGGGCGGGTGAGACCCAGTACTTC; CDR3aa: CASSFVQGAGETQYF
d_gene: .; j_gene: TRBJ1-3; v_gene: TRBV3-1/TRBV3-2; abundance: .; CDR3nt: TGTGCCAGCAGCCAAGATTGGATGGGGCACGGAAACACCATATATTTT; CDR3aa: CASSQDWMGHGNTIYF
d_gene: .; j_gene: TRBJ1-2; v_gene: TRBV4-1; abundance: .; CDR3nt: TGCGCCAGCAGCCAAGGGTCCCGGGGGGGGCGAGGCTACACCTTC; CDR3aa: CASSQGSRGGRGYTF
d_gene: TRBD1; j_gene: TRBJ1-1; v_gene: TRBV27; abundance: .; CDR3nt: TGTGCCAGCAGTATCCAGACAGGGCTGAACACTGAAGCTTTCTTT; CDR3aa: CASSIQTGLNTEAFF
d_gene: .; j_gene: TRBJ2-7; v_gene: TRBV6-1; abundance: .; CDR3nt: TGTGCCAGCAGTGAAGTAGCATTATACGAGCAGTACTTC; CDR3aa: CASSEVALYEQYF
d_gene: TRBD2; j_gene: TRBJ2-6; v_gene: TRBV30; abundance: once; CDR3nt: TGTGCCTGGAGCGGACTAGCGGGGAGCTCTGGGGCCAACGTCCTGACTTTC; CDR3aa: CAWSGLAGSSGANVLTF
d_gene: .; j_gene: TRBJ2-5; v_gene: TRBV18; abundance: .; CDR3nt: TGTGCCAGCTCACCGGTAATGGGCAAAGAGACCCAGTACTTC; CDR3aa: CASSPVMGKETQYF
d_gene: .; j_gene: TRBJ1-2; v_gene: TRBV19; abundance: .; CDR3nt: TGTGCCACCACCTCCCGGGGGGAACTGAGGGGCTACACCTTC; CDR3aa: CATTSRGELRGYTF
d_gene: .; j_gene: TRBJ2-2; v_gene: TRBV9; abundance: .; CDR3nt: TGTGCCAGCAGCGTAGGAGGAGGAGCCGGGGAGCTGTTTTTT; CDR3aa: CASSVGGGAGELFF
d_gene: .; j_gene: TRBJ2-7; v_gene: TRBV12-3/TRBV12-4; abundance: .; CDR3nt: TGTGCCAGCAGTAACAGGGACCTCTACGAGCAGTACTTC; CDR3aa: CASSNRDLYEQYF
d_gene: .; j_gene: TRBJ2-5; v_gene: TRBV5-6; abundance: .; CDR3nt: TGTGCCAGCAGCTTGGCGGTGGAAGAGACCCAGTACTTC; CDR3aa: CASSLAVEETQYF
d_gene: .; j_gene: TRBJ1-4; v_gene: TRBV2; abundance: .; CDR3nt: TGTGCCAGCAGTGCACCCAGGGGTGGGAATGAAAAACTGTTTTTT; CDR3aa: CASSAPRGGNEKLFF
d_gene: .; j_gene: TRBJ1-4; v_gene: TRBV19; abundance: .; CDR3nt: TGTGCCAGTAGTTTCCAGGGAACAACTAATGAAAAACTGTTTTTT; CDR3aa: CASSFQGTTNEKLFF
d_gene: .; j_gene: TRBJ1-1; v_gene: TRBV5-1; abundance: few; CDR3nt: TGCGCCAGCAGCTTTCGACAGAGCACTGAAGCTTTCTTT; CDR3aa: CASSFRQSTEAFF
d_gene: .; j_gene: TRBJ1-3; v_gene: TRBV19; abundance: .; CDR3nt: TGTGCCAGTAGTCCACAGATCTCTGGAAACACCATATATTTT; CDR3aa: CASSPQISGNTIYF
d_gene: TRBD2; j_gene: TRBJ2-7; v_gene: TRBV7-2; abundance: .; CDR3nt: TGTGCCAGCAGCTACACCGGGACTAGCGGGGGGGCGAACGAGCAGTACTTC; CDR3aa: CASSYTGTSGGANEQYF
d_gene: .; j_gene: TRBJ2-2; v_gene: TRBV7-2; abundance: .; CDR3nt: TGTGCCAGCAGTACGGGAAACACCGGGGAGCTGTTTTTT; CDR3aa: CASSTGNTGELFF
d_gene: .; j_gene: TRBJ1-1; v_gene: TRBV11-3; abundance: .; CDR3nt: TGTGCCAGCAGCTTAGGGGGTCGCGGGCGCACTGAAGCTTTCTTT; CDR3aa: CASSLGGRGRTEAFF
d_gene: .; j_gene: TRBJ1-2; v_gene: TRBV5-4; abundance: .; CDR3nt: TGTGCCAGCAGCCAGGAGGGGGGGACGGCATCCTATGGCTACACCTTC; CDR3aa: CASSQEGGTASYGYTF
d_gene: .; j_gene: TRBJ2-4; v_gene: TRBV24-1; abundance: once; CDR3nt: TGTGCCACCAGTGCGGGAATTTCCCTAGCCAAAAACATTCAGTACTTC; CDR3aa: CATSAGISLAKNIQYF